This T cell receptor (beta chain) is from a study of breast tumors, draining lymph nodes, adjacent tissues. The study's findings and limits: Tumors had less TCR diversity than lymph nodes, more than nontumor tissue. The data were judged consistent with most tumor T cells coming from lymph node and expanding in tumor.

TCRdb fed the multiplex PCR reads into MiXCR, producing one record per CDR3 protein. The repertoire holds around 230,000 distinct CDR3 sequences, with around 32% as singletons. The CDR3 runs to 15 residues. Germline V gene data show CDR1 as KGHSH and CDR2 as LQKENI. Trimming pared 4 bases from V and 0 bases from J, leaving 9 bases between. This clonotype was detected many times. Its antigen is undetermined. Breast cancer patients provided tissue from their axillary draining lymph nodes. The TCR comes from a female donor with breast cancer. Some clones in this sample may be carry-over from other donors' samples. Sequenced material: axillary lymph node tissue. The rearrangement uses TRBV18 and TRBJ2-2; a possible D gene is TRBD2 (5 bases). The CDR3 region has the DNA TGTGCCAGCTCACAGGAGGCCTCGAACACCGGGGAGCTGTTTTTT. This translates into CASSQEASNTGELFF.